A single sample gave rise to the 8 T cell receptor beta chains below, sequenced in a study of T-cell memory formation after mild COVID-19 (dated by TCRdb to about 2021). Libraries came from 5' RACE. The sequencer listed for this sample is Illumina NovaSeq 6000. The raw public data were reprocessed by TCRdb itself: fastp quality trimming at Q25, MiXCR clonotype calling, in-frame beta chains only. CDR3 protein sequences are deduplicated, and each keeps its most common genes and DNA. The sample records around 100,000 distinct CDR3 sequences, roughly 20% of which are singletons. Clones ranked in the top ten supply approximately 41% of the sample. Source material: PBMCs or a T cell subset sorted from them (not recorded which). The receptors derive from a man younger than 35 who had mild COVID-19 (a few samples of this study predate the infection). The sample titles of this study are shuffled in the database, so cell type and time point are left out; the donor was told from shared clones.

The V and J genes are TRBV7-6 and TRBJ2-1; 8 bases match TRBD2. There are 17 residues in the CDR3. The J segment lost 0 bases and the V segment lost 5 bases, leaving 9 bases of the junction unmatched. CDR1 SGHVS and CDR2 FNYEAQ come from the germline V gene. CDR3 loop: CASSLRSGTDSYNEQFF. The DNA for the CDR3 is TGTGCCAGCAGCCTTCGTAGCGGGACCGACTCCTACAATGAGCAGTTCTTC.

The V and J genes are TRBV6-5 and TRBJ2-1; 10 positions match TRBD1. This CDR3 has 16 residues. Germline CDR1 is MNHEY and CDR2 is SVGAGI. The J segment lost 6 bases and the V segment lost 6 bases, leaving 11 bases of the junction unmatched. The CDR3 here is CASRRPPRTGGNEQFF. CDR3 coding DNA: TGTGCCAGCAGAAGACCTCCCAGGACAGGGGGCAATGAGCAGTTCTTC.

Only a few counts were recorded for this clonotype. This CDR3 is CASSLAGTAGNTIYF. The CDR3 DNA reads as TGTGCCAGCAGCTTAGCGGGGACGGCTGGAAACACCATATATTTT. The gene calls are TRBV11-1 and TRBJ1-3; TRBD1 might be the D (5 bases). The V gene's germline CDR1 is SGHAT and CDR2 FQDESV (reference sequence). The CDR3 length is 15 residues. V lost 0 bases, J lost 2 bases, and 8 bases lay in between.

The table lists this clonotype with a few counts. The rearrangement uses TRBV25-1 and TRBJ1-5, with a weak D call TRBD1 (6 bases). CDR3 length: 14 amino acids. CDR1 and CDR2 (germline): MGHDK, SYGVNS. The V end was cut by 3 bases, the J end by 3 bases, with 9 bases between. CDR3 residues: CASSDGQNNQPQHF. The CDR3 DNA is TGTGCCAGCAGTGACGGACAGAACAATCAGCCCCAGCATTTT.

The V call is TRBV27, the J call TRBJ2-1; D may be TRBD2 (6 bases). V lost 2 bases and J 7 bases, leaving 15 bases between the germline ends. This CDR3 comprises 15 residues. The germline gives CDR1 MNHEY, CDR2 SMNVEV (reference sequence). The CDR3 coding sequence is TGTGCCAGCAGTTTAGTTTCGGGGGTTGGGAATGAGCAGTTCTTC. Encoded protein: CASSLVSGVGNEQFF.

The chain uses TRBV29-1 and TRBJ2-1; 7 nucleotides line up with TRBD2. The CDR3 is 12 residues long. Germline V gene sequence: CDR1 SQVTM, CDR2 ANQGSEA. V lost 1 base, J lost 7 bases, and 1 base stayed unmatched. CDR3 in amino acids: CSVEAGGNEQFF. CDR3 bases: TGCAGCGTTGAAGCGGGGGGAAATGAGCAGTTCTTC.

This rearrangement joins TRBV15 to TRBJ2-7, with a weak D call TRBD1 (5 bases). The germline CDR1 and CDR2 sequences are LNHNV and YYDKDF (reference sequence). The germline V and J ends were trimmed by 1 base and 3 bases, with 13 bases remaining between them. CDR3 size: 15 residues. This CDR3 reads CATSRVIDSRYEQYF. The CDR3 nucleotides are TGTGCCACCAGCAGAGTTATCGACAGCCGCTACGAGCAGTACTTC.

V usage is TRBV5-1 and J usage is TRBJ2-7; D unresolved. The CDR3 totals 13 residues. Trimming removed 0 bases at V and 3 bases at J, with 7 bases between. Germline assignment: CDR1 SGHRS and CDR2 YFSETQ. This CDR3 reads CASSLGEGYEQYF. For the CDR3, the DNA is TGCGCCAGCAGCTTGGGAGAAGGCTACGAGCAGTACTTC.